This T cell receptor (beta chain) was identified during a study of T cell changes during pregnancy in multiple sclerosis. Data came from immunoSEQ multiplex PCR; TCRdb stores just in-frame clones and leaves some out. The repertoire has approximately 51,000 clones, around 94% of them found once; the top ten carry about 0.5%. CDR3 length: 15 amino acids. The germline V gene has CDR1 MNHNS and CDR2 SASEGT. The V gene lost 0 bases and the J gene lost 0 bases, with 6 bases spanning the gap. This sequence joins TRBV6-1 and TRBJ2-4; D may be TRBD2 (6 bases). The sequence was collected from a female donor with multiple sclerosis, enrolled in a pregnancy study. The specimen comprised CD4+ T cells from peripheral blood mononuclear cells, sampled in the second trimester of pregnancy. CDR3 protein: CASSEAGLAKNIQYF. CDR3 bases: TGTGCCAGCAGTGAAGCGGGACTAGCCAAAAACATTCAGTACTTC.